This entry features one T cell receptor beta chain sequence. The sample belongs to a study of control samples from healthy donors and cancer patients. The table came from immunoSEQ multiplex PCR; TCRdb's copy has only in-frame clones and leaves some out. Of around 99,000 clones in the sample, 90% were seen once. The CDR3 runs to 11 residues. V shed 6 bases and J shed 11 bases, with 10 bases lying between them. The clonotype comes from a human donor in good health. The donor label of this sample is uncertain. The genes are TRBV12-3 or TRBV12-4 and TRBJ1-4; D gene ambiguous. Sequencing was carried out using blood. The CDR3 loop reads CASSSDGKLFF. The CDR3 DNA follows: TGTGCCAGCAGCTCGGACGGGAAACTGTTTTTT.